These 26 T cell receptor beta chains were all obtained from the same sample, sequenced in a study of blood T cell repertoires in COVID-19. This table comes from immunoSEQ multiplex PCR, and its TCRdb copy is limited to in-frame clones, with some not included. The repertoire has over 200,000 clones, about four fifths of them found once; the top ten carry under 10%. The sequenced material came from peripheral blood. Receptors originate from a woman aged 80 or over with COVID-19, enrolled during active disease.

The V gene is TRBV6-5, the J gene TRBJ1-4; D perhaps matches TRBD1 (6 bases). CDR1 is MNHEY and CDR2 is SVGAGI in the germline V gene. V was shortened by 0 bases and J by 7 bases, with 12 bases between the two germline ends. This CDR3 has 15 residues. The CDR3 is CASSYSGRGSEKLFF. CDR3 nucleotide sequence: TGTGCCAGCAGTTACTCAGGGAGGGGGAGTGAAAAACTGTTTTTT.

The rearrangement uses TRBV14 and TRBJ1-2; D not certain. The ends were cut back, 2 bases at V and 7 bases at J, with 11 bases in the middle. CDR3 size: 13 residues. CDR1 SGHDN and CDR2 FVKESK come from the germline V gene. The CDR3 loop is CASSQWESGGYTF. In DNA form, the CDR3 reads TGTGCCAGCAGCCAATGGGAGAGTGGTGGCTACACCTTC.

The V and J genes are TRBV3-1 (or the pseudogene TRBV3-2) and TRBJ1-3, with D possibly TRBD1 on 5 matching bases. V was shortened by 1 base and J by 0 bases, with 10 bases between the two germline ends. The germline V gene has CDR1 LGHDT and CDR2 YNNKEL (reference sequence). The CDR3 is 16 amino acids. The CDR3 sequence: CASSQGGHSSGNTIYF. Written as DNA, the CDR3 is TGTGCCAGCAGCCAAGGGGGCCACTCCTCTGGAAACACCATATATTTT.

The table lists this clone with a count of one. The chain uses TRBV19 and TRBJ1-1; no definite D call. The CDR3 covers 13 residues. V gave up 5 bases and J gave up 0 bases, with 7 bases separating them. Germline loops: CDR1 LNHDA, CDR2 SQIVND (reference sequence). CDR3 sequence (DNA): TGTGCCAGTAGTTGGCAGTTGAACACTGAAGCTTTCTTT. Translation: CASSWQLNTEAFF.

V is TRBV20-1 and J is TRBJ2-7, with D perhaps matching TRBD2 (6 bases). CDR1 DFQATT and CDR2 SNEGSKA come from the germline V gene (reference sequence). This CDR3 is 11 amino acids long. Between the trimmed V and J ends, which lost 6 bases and 6 bases, there was a span of 12 bases. CDR3 amino acids: CSALEGSEQYF. For the CDR3, the DNA is TGCAGTGCCCTGGAGGGGTCCGAGCAGTACTTC.

The chain combines TRBV7-3 with TRBJ2-7; tentatively, D is TRBD1 (6 bases). Trimming pared 4 bases from V and 6 bases from J, leaving 22 bases between. The CDR3 has 16 residues. CDR1 is SGHTA and CDR2 is FQGTGA in the germline V gene. The CDR3 spells CASSWGDRPPLCEQYF. The CDR3 nucleotides are TGTGCCAGCAGCTGGGGTGACAGGCCTCCACTCTGCGAGCAGTACTTC.

J is TRBJ2-1 and V is TRBV7-3; a weak D match, TRBD2 (5 bases). V gave up 5 bases and J gave up 5 bases, with 13 bases separating them. CDR3 length equals 14 residues. The germline V gene encodes CDR1 SGHTA and CDR2 FQGTGA. The CDR3 protein is CASSPGFGNNEQFF. Written as DNA, the CDR3 is TGTGCCAGCAGCCCCGGGTTCGGGAACAATGAGCAGTTCTTC.

This clone was observed a handful of times. The chain links TRBV9 to TRBJ2-2; TRBD1 matches at 10 bases. The CDR3 is made up of 15 amino acids. The germline gives CDR1 SGDLS, CDR2 YYNGEE. With V trimmed by 0 bases and J by 6 bases, 2 bases remained unmatched. The CDR3 coding sequence is TGTGCCAGCAGCGTAGGACAGGGGGCATCCGGGGAGCTGTTTTTT. This codes for CASSVGQGASGELFF.

The chain links TRBV11-3 to TRBJ1-1; 8 nucleotides agree with TRBD1. V lost 8 bases, J lost 4 bases, and 12 bases stayed unmatched. CDR1 and CDR2 (germline): SGHNT, YENEEA. The CDR3 runs to 15 residues. CDR3 nucleotide sequence: TGTGCCAGCCTACCGCGACAGGGGCGAGGCACTGAAGCTTTCTTT. Translated, it gives CASLPRQGRGTEAFF.

This clone has more than one count but fewer than ten. The chain recombines TRBV6-1 with TRBJ2-7, with D uncertain. This CDR3 is 16 amino acids long. Germline CDR1 MNHNS, CDR2 SASEGT. Trimming removed 2 bases at V and 3 bases at J, with 17 bases between. This CDR3 is CASSENLLQRSYEQYF. The CDR3 nucleotides read TGTGCCAGCAGTGAAAATTTGTTACAAAGGAGCTACGAGCAGTACTTC.

This rearrangement joins TRBV3-1 (or the pseudogene TRBV3-2) to TRBJ2-1, with 8 positions matching TRBD2. Germline CDR1 and CDR2: LGHDT and YNNKEL (reference sequence). J lost 2 bases, V lost 3 bases, and 3 bases had no gene match. There are 15 residues in the CDR3. The CDR3 DNA reads as TGTGCCAGCAGCCAGGGGACTAGTACCTACAATGAGCAGTTCTTC. This codes for CASSQGTSTYNEQFF.

The chain is built from TRBV2 and TRBJ1-1, with D perhaps matching TRBD1 (6 bases). Germline lookup yields CDR1 SNHLY and CDR2 FYNNEI. The CDR3 covers 13 residues. Trimming removed 4 bases at V and 2 bases at J, with 8 bases between. The CDR3 is CASSGGLNTEAFF. The DNA of the CDR3 is TGTGCCAGCAGTGGGGGGCTAAACACTGAAGCTTTCTTT.

The sample holds one count of this clone. The chain uses TRBV7-2 and TRBJ1-5, with D hard to call. Germline values: CDR1 SGHTA, CDR2 FQGNSA. The CDR3 runs to 13 residues. The V and J ends lost 3 bases and 5 bases respectively, with 8 bases between them. The CDR3 DNA sequence: TGTGCCAGCAGCTTGTGGGCTGATCAGCCCCAGCATTTT. Encoded protein: CASSLWADQPQHF.

The chain joins TRBV28 to TRBJ1-5; tentatively, D is TRBD1 (5 bases). Germline CDR1 is MDHEN and CDR2 is SYDVKM. Trimming pared 5 bases from V and 6 bases from J, leaving 14 bases between. The CDR3 has 14 residues. CDR3 sequence: CASSPARRGQPQHF. Written as DNA, the CDR3 is TGTGCCAGCAGTCCTGCAAGGAGGGGTCAGCCCCAGCATTTT.

The genes are TRBV9 and TRBJ1-5; TRBD1 is a possible D gene (6 bases). CDR1 is SGDLS, CDR2 YYNGEE, per germline. Deletions cut 3 bases from V and 0 bases from J, with 10 bases between. This CDR3 comprises 15 residues. The CDR3 here is CASSATGYSNQPQHF. DNA of the CDR3: TGTGCCAGCAGCGCGACAGGTTATAGCAATCAGCCCCAGCATTTT.

There are many counts of this clone. The chain couples TRBV6-5 to TRBJ1-2, with TRBD1 matching over 8 bases. This CDR3 region has 14 residues. Trimming took 7 bases from V and 4 from J; bases not matched to a gene: 8. Germline V gene sequence: CDR1 MNHEY, CDR2 SVGAGI. The CDR3, as DNA: TGTGCCAGCATTCCAGACAGGGGTAGCTATGGCTACACCTTC. Its protein product is CASIPDRGSYGYTF.

The chain combines TRBV28 with TRBJ2-7; possibly TRBD2 for D (7 bases). Trimming removed 4 bases from V and 3 bases from J, with 13 bases in between. This CDR3 spans 14 amino acids. Germline assignment: CDR1 MDHEN and CDR2 SYDVKM. The DNA of the CDR3 is TGTGCCAGCAGTTCGGGGGGACACCACTACGAGCAGTACTTC. Its protein product is CASSSGGHHYEQYF.

V gene TRBV9 combines with J gene TRBJ2-3; 7 bases line up with TRBD1. The germline CDR1 and CDR2 sequences are SGDLS and YYNGEE. V was pared by 0 bases and J by 3 bases, with 7 bases of the junction left unmatched. This CDR3 has 16 residues. The CDR3 DNA reads as TGTGCCAGCAGCGTAGTTCGAGACAGGGAAACAGATACGCAGTATTTT. It codes for CASSVVRDRETDTQYF.

This clone came up once. J is TRBJ2-7 and V is TRBV27; 8 bases are a match to TRBD2. This CDR3 comprises 15 residues. Trimming cost V 0 bases and J 4 bases; bases outside gene matches: 5. The V gene's germline CDR1 is MNHEY and CDR2 SMNVEV (reference sequence). CDR3 loop: CASSLSRGGTYEQYF. In nucleotides, the CDR3 is TGTGCCAGCAGTTTATCTCGCGGGGGGACTTACGAGCAGTACTTC.

This chain joins TRBV13 and TRBJ2-7; 9 nucleotides align to TRBD1. V lost 8 bases and J lost 0; bases outside the gene matches: 11. CDR3 length: 16 amino acids. The germline V gene encodes CDR1 PRHDT and CDR2 FYEKMQ (reference sequence). The CDR3, as DNA: TGTGCCAGCGGACGGGCACAGGGGGCGAGCTCCTACGAGCAGTACTTC. Its translation: CASGRAQGASSYEQYF.

In its sample, this clone was seen once. The rearrangement uses TRBV14 and TRBJ1-1; TRBD1 might be the D (5 bases). The CDR3 has 13 amino acids. Germline V gene lookup returns CDR1 SGHDN and CDR2 FVKESK. Trimming removed 6 bases at V and 6 bases at J, with 14 bases between. The CDR3: CASRGYGGAEAFF. In DNA, the CDR3 is TGTGCCAGCAGGGGGTACGGGGGAGCTGAAGCTTTCTTT.

The V and J genes are TRBV19 and TRBJ1-2, with 7 bases that match TRBD1. This CDR3 comprises 14 residues. Germline CDR1 LNHDA, CDR2 SQIVND (reference sequence). After removal of 9 bases from V and 4 bases from J, the junction contained 11 bases not matched to a gene. CDR3 DNA: TGTGCCAGCCGGGGACAGCTGGAGGCCTATGGCTACACCTTC. This codes for CASRGQLEAYGYTF.

A few counts support this clone. The chain joins TRBV18 to TRBJ2-7; possibly TRBD2 for D (6 bases). V gave up 1 base and J gave up 0 bases, with 13 bases separating them. The length of the CDR3 is 16 residues. Germline CDR1 reads KGHSH; CDR2 reads LQKENI. For the CDR3, the DNA is TGTGCCAGCTCACCACTGGGACTCATGAGCTCCTACGAGCAGTACTTC. This gives the protein CASSPLGLMSSYEQYF.

The genes are TRBV28 and TRBJ2-5; 9 nucleotides agree with TRBD2. There are 21 residues in the CDR3. The V gene's germline CDR1 is MDHEN and CDR2 SYDVKM. V shed 0 bases, J shed 1 base, and the junction held 18 bases outside the gene matches. This CDR3 reads CASSLWRRGQPSGGSQETQYF. The CDR3 DNA reads as TGTGCCAGCAGTTTATGGAGGAGGGGACAGCCCAGCGGGGGGTCCCAAGAGACCCAGTACTTC.

The rearrangement links TRBV18 to TRBJ1-3; 11 bases fit TRBD1. The CDR3 consists of 17 residues. Germline V lookup: CDR1 KGHSH, CDR2 LQKENI. Losses at the gene ends were 3 bases for V and 2 bases for J; bases not matched to a gene: 6. Written as DNA, the CDR3 is TGTGCCAGCTCACCGTGGACAGGGGGCGGGACTGGAAACACCATATATTTT. Encoded protein: CASSPWTGGGTGNTIYF.

V usage is TRBV6-5 and J usage is TRBJ1-4; 9 nucleotides line up with TRBD1. This CDR3 is built from 14 residues. J gave up 6 bases and V 7 bases, and 6 bases lay outside the gene matches. CDR1 and CDR2 (germline): MNHEY, SVGAGI. For the CDR3, the DNA is TGTGCCAGCACCCAGACAGGGGGAGATGAAAAACTGTTTTTT. Protein product: CASTQTGGDEKLFF.